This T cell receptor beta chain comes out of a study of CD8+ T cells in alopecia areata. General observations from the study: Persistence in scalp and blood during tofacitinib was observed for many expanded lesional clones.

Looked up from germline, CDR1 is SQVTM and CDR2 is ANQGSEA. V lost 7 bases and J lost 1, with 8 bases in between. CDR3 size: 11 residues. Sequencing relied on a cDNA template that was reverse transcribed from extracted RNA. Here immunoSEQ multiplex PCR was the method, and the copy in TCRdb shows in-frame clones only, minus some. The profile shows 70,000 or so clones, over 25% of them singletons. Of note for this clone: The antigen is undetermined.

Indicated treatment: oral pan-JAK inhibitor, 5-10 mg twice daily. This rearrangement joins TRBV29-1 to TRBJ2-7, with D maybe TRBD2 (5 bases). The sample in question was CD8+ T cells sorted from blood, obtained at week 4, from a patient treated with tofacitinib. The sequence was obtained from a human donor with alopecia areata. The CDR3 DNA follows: TGCAGCGCTAGGGAGTCCTACGAGCAGTACTTC. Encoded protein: CSARESYEQYF.